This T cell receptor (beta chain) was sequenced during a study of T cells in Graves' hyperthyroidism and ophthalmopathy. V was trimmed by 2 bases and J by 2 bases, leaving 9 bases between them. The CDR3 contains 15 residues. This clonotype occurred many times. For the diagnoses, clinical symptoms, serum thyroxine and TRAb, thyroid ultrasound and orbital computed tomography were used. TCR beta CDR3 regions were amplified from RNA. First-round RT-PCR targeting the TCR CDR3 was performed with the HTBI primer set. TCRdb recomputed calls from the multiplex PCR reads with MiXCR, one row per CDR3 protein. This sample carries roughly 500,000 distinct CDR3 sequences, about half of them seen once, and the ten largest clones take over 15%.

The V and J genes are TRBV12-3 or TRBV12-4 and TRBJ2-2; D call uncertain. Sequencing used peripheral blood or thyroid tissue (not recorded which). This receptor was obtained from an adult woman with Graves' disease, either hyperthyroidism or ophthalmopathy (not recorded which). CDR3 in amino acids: CASSLKGSNTGELFF. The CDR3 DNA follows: TGTGCCAGCAGTTTAAAAGGATCCAACACCGGGGAGCTGTTTTTT.